This T cell receptor beta chain came from a study of cytomegalovirus exposure and HLA in healthy donors. In regard to this clone: Its antigen is not identified.

The PCR ran on 60 Vbeta and 13 Jbeta primers. Sequencing was performed with immunoSEQ multiplex PCR; in TCRdb, only in-frame clones are kept and a portion is missing. The profile shows around 85,000 clones, over 70% of them singletons. Study-wide results and caveats: Immune exposure information available was restricted to CMV serostatus. In presence/absence analyses, roughly uniform sequencing depth across donors was assumed. Fewer N-insertions than the approximately 610-donor mean were reportedly shown by an Asian-associated ancestry cluster in a later analysis. Cytomegalovirus association was listed for around 170 TCR beta chains.

The junction had 4 bases not matched to a gene; V was cut back by 5 bases and J by 7 bases. CDR3 length equals 14 residues. Germline V gives CDR1 SEHNR, CDR2 FQNEAQ (reference sequence). This TCR came from a man aged 45-60 years in good health and CMV-seropositive. V gene TRBV7-9 combines with J gene TRBJ1-6; 8 bases align to TRBD1. Sequenced: PBMCs. The CDR3 region has the DNA TGTGCCAGCAGCACGACAGGGGAAAATTCACCCCTCCACTTT. This sequence encodes CASSTTGENSPLHF.